The rows below give T cell receptor beta chains drawn from one sample of a study of cytomegalovirus exposure and HLA in healthy donors. This table comes from immunoSEQ multiplex PCR, and its TCRdb copy is limited to in-frame clones, with some not included. Found here are more than 55,000 clones, approximately 96% of them singletons; the top ten hold approximately 1%. Sequenced material: PBMCs. Receptor source: a man in his late teens or twenties in good health and CMV-seronegative. Each CDR3 is given with its conserved first and last residue. The order of the fields is J gene, V gene, CDR3 protein.

j_call: TRBJ2-1; v_call: TRBV9; cdr3_aa: CASSPAGLTTNEQFF
j_call: TRBJ2-2; v_call: TRBV6-4; cdr3_aa: CASASSIYGELFF
j_call: TRBJ1-4; v_call: TRBV28; cdr3_aa: CASSLRVDEKLFF
j_call: TRBJ1-2; v_call: TRBV30; cdr3_aa: CAWSGFLGGGGYGYTF
j_call: TRBJ1-5; v_call: TRBV7-9; cdr3_aa: CASSWGGDQPQHF
j_call: TRBJ2-5; v_call: TRBV7-9; cdr3_aa: CASSPPQGWETQYF
j_call: TRBJ2-7; v_call: TRBV5-3; cdr3_aa: CARSLPLGTSGSANYEQYF
j_call: TRBJ2-7; v_call: TRBV4-1; cdr3_aa: CASSQEILSLGAVYEQYF
j_call: TRBJ1-2; v_call: TRBV10-3; cdr3_aa: CAISESPLTGSNYGYTF
j_call: TRBJ2-7; v_call: TRBV28; cdr3_aa: CASSLGQREVDEQYF
j_call: TRBJ2-5; v_call: TRBV2; cdr3_aa: CASSEYYQETQYF
j_call: TRBJ2-7; v_call: TRBV5-8; cdr3_aa: CASSSGARIYEQYF
j_call: TRBJ2-1; v_call: TRBV7-9; cdr3_aa: CASRADSYNEQFF
j_call: TRBJ1-2; v_call: TRBV5-6; cdr3_aa: CASSSLEGTGGHGYTF
j_call: TRBJ2-3; v_call: TRBV27; cdr3_aa: CASSLLPPPHITQYF
j_call: TRBJ1-1; v_call: TRBV7-2; cdr3_aa: CASSQTPVGGGNTEAFF
j_call: TRBJ2-1; v_call: TRBV27; cdr3_aa: CASAPAGWGLSYNEQFF
j_call: TRBJ2-5; v_call: TRBV28; cdr3_aa: CASSLRTSEVETQYF
j_call: TRBJ2-1; v_call: TRBV9; cdr3_aa: CASSGTSGSYNEQFF
j_call: TRBJ2-7; v_call: TRBV4-1; cdr3_aa: CASSPLSGPSYEQYF
j_call: TRBJ2-7; v_call: TRBV4-2; cdr3_aa: CASSQEIRRTSSYEQYF
j_call: TRBJ1-3; v_call: TRBV11-2; cdr3_aa: CASSLYYRGSRSGNTIYF
j_call: TRBJ1-4; v_call: TRBV30; cdr3_aa: CAWSVTGNFEKLFF
j_call: TRBJ2-7; v_call: TRBV6-5; cdr3_aa: CATEDNSYEQYF
j_call: TRBJ2-2; v_call: TRBV29-1; cdr3_aa: CSVALAGVTGELFF
j_call: TRBJ2-1; v_call: TRBV5-4; cdr3_aa: CASYREDRVEQFF
j_call: TRBJ2-1; v_call: TRBV6-1; cdr3_aa: CASRRDNSYNEQFF
j_call: TRBJ2-1; v_call: TRBV11-2; cdr3_aa: CASSPSGSYNEQFF
j_call: TRBJ2-7; v_call: TRBV6-1; cdr3_aa: CASSSGRADSYEQYF
j_call: TRBJ2-5; v_call: TRBV28; cdr3_aa: CASSFGDFPETQYF
j_call: TRBJ1-1; v_call: TRBV27; cdr3_aa: CASGSGFEAFF
j_call: TRBJ2-3; v_call: TRBV9; cdr3_aa: CASSVYGSGGGTDTQYF
j_call: TRBJ1-5; v_call: TRBV2; cdr3_aa: CASTGQEHNQPQHF
j_call: TRBJ2-1; v_call: TRBV28; cdr3_aa: CASSLARVGNEQFF
j_call: TRBJ2-3; v_call: TRBV7-2; cdr3_aa: CASGREGHTDTQYF
j_call: TRBJ2-1; v_call: TRBV5-1; cdr3_aa: CASSLVSAGGPNDEQFF
j_call: TRBJ2-7; v_call: TRBV5-1; cdr3_aa: CASSFFKGTEDEQYF
j_call: TRBJ2-2; v_call: TRBV9; cdr3_aa: CASSAGLHPNTGELFF
j_call: TRBJ2-7; v_call: TRBV6-1; cdr3_aa: CASSELEQYF
j_call: TRBJ2-2; v_call: TRBV11-3; cdr3_aa: CASSYGGGELFF
j_call: TRBJ2-7; v_call: TRBV11-2; cdr3_aa: CASSFTGGSYEQYF
j_call: TRBJ1-5; v_call: TRBV28; cdr3_aa: CASSLPLFQPQHF
j_call: TRBJ2-3; v_call: TRBV5-4; cdr3_aa: CASSSKARRAGPITDTQYF
j_call: TRBJ2-1; v_call: TRBV28; cdr3_aa: CASSSGDSSYNEQFF
j_call: TRBJ1-3; v_call: TRBV10-3; cdr3_aa: CATHGEGGNTIYF
j_call: TRBJ2-3; v_call: TRBV2; cdr3_aa: CASSETGALYF
j_call: TRBJ2-3; v_call: TRBV6-1; cdr3_aa: CASSEARREWSDTQYF
j_call: TRBJ2-2; v_call: TRBV18; cdr3_aa: CASSLDRVTGELFF
j_call: TRBJ1-2; v_call: TRBV4-2; cdr3_aa: CASSQDFAGGGYGYTF
j_call: TRBJ1-1; v_call: TRBV5-1; cdr3_aa: CASSGQGTEAFF
j_call: TRBJ2-2; v_call: TRBV7-9; cdr3_aa: CASSEAGAGTGELFF
j_call: TRBJ2-2; v_call: TRBV4-2; cdr3_aa: CASQRANTGELFF
j_call: TRBJ2-1; v_call: TRBV5-1; cdr3_aa: CASSLLAGELRNEQFF
j_call: TRBJ2-5; v_call: TRBV27; cdr3_aa: CASSLSPSGSQETQYF
j_call: TRBJ2-2; v_call: TRBV2; cdr3_aa: CASSERVAGELFF
j_call: TRBJ2-1; v_call: TRBV4-3; cdr3_aa: CASSQTRLAGVDNEQFF
j_call: TRBJ2-3; v_call: TRBV28; cdr3_aa: CASSFLGLAGPTDTQYF
j_call: TRBJ1-1; v_call: TRBV28; cdr3_aa: CASRQTGLNTEAFF
j_call: TRBJ2-7; v_call: TRBV25-1; cdr3_aa: CASSESGGRYEQYF
j_call: TRBJ1-3; v_call: TRBV7-9; cdr3_aa: CASSKDLYIYF